These 19 T cell receptor beta chains were all obtained from the same sample, sequenced in a study of T cells in Graves' hyperthyroidism and ophthalmopathy. Amplification of TCR beta CDR3 regions was performed using RNA transcripts as template. The HTBI primer set served for first-round RT-PCR of the TCR CDR3. TCRdb independently ran MiXCR on the multiplex PCR reads; one entry per CDR3 protein. This table has around 600,000 distinct CDR3 sequences, approximately 14% appearing once. Sample: blood. Receptors originate from a woman aged 25-40 years with Graves' hyperthyroidism.

This clonotype was found many times. The chain carries TRBV15 and TRBJ1-1; D not resolved. The germline CDR1 and CDR2 sequences are LNHNV and YYDKDF (reference sequence). The V and J ends lost 1 base and 5 bases respectively, with 11 bases between them. This CDR3 has 14 residues. CDR3 region: CATSRAGGLTEAFF. DNA of the CDR3: TGTGCCACCAGCAGAGCAGGCGGTTTGACTGAAGCTTTCTTT. Variable domain in full (rest from reference TRBV15 and TRBJ1-1): DAMVIQNPRYQVTQFGKPVTLSCSQTLNHNVMYWYQQKSSQAPKLLFHYYDKDFNNEADTPDNFQSRRPNTSFCFLDIRSPGLGDTAMYLCATSRAGGLTEAFFGQGTRLTVV.

This clonotype has at least ten counts. The rearrangement joins TRBV27 to TRBJ2-7; the match to TRBD1 covers 11 bases. V trimming: 4 bases; J trimming: 5 bases; junction bases outside the gene matches: 4. Germline V gives CDR1 MNHEY, CDR2 SMNVEV (reference sequence). The length of the CDR3 is 14 residues. CDR3 amino acids: CASSWPGQGDEQYF. CDR3 nucleotides: TGTGCCAGCAGTTGGCCGGGACAGGGGGACGAGCAGTACTTC.

The table lists this clonotype with many counts. V gene TRBV2 combines with J gene TRBJ2-1; 10 bases match TRBD2. The CDR3 is made up of 19 amino acids. V shed 6 bases and J 5 bases; nucleotides not matched to a gene: 19. CDR1 and CDR2 from the germline V gene are SNHLY and FYNNEI. The CDR3 spells CASRLPGTSDGDTHNEQFF. Written as DNA, the CDR3 is TGTGCCAGCAGACTTCCAGGGACTAGCGACGGCGACACCCACAATGAGCAGTTCTTC.

In its sample, this clonotype was seen many times. V is TRBV3-1 and J is TRBJ2-3; D is possibly TRBD2 (6 bases). The CDR3 loop spans 15 amino acids. Germline V lookup: CDR1 LGHDT, CDR2 YNNKEL (reference sequence). Trimming removed 3 bases at V and 0 bases at J, with 10 bases between. The CDR3 is CASSQRAGSTDTQYF. Written as DNA, the CDR3 is TGTGCCAGCAGCCAGCGCGCGGGGAGCACAGATACGCAGTATTTT.

The chain uses TRBV3-1 and TRBJ2-1; 11 nucleotides match TRBD2. Germline-derived CDR1 and CDR2 are LGHDT and YNNKEL (reference sequence). V lost 2 bases, J lost 0 bases, and 3 bases stayed unmatched. This CDR3 is 17 amino acids long. The DNA of the CDR3 is TGTGCCAGCAGCCAACCTCTAGCGGGAGGCTCCTACAATGAGCAGTTCTTC. This encodes CASSQPLAGGSYNEQFF.

This clonotype was recorded at least ten times. The chain couples TRBV12-3 or TRBV12-4 to TRBJ2-7; the D gene is possibly TRBD2 (6 bases). CDR3 length: 16 residues. V lost 6 bases and J lost 3, with 21 bases in between. The CDR3 sequence: CASSPHKAEGVYEQYF. DNA of the CDR3: TGTGCCAGCAGCCCCCACAAGGCGGAGGGTGTCTACGAGCAGTACTTC.

This clonotype was detected only a few times. The chain carries TRBV7-9 and TRBJ1-4; a possible D gene is TRBD1 (5 bases). Germline V gene sequence: CDR1 SEHNR, CDR2 FQNEAQ (reference sequence). This CDR3 has 13 amino acids. V lost 2 bases to trimming and J lost 8 bases, with 9 bases between them. CDR3 residues: CASSLTGLEKLFF. The CDR3 bases are TGTGCCAGCAGCTTAACAGGCTTGGAAAAACTGTTTTTT.

This clonotype appeared many times. The chain links TRBV20-1 to TRBJ2-5, with D unresolved. CDR1 is DFQATT, CDR2 SNEGSKA, per germline (reference sequence). V shed 6 bases and J shed 1 base, with 6 bases lying between them. This CDR3 has 11 amino acids. Written as DNA, the CDR3 is TGCAGTGCCCAATTCCAAGAGACCCAGTACTTC. Translation gives CSAQFQETQYF.

There are many counts of this clonotype. One end of the junction is discordant with germline, which a read error may explain. This chain links TRBV28 with TRBJ1-1, with a possible D match to TRBD1 (5 bases). Per germline, CDR1 MDHEN and CDR2 SYDVKM. CDR3 length equals 13 residues. The CDR3 region has the DNA TGTGCCAGCAGCCGAAACAGGAACACTGAAACTTTCTTT. It is translated as CASSRNRNTETFF.

This clonotype has a count of ten or more. The J gene is TRBJ1-5, the V gene TRBV28; no firm D call. The CDR3 is 14 residues long. Germline V lookup: CDR1 MDHEN, CDR2 SYDVKM. Trimming removed 5 bases at V and 1 base at J, with 9 bases between. The CDR3 protein is CASSRDQSNQPQHF. The DNA of the CDR3 is TGTGCCAGCAGTCGAGACCAAAGCAATCAGCCCCAGCATTTT.

This clonotype appeared many times. V is TRBV3-1 and J is TRBJ2-2; D is perhaps TRBD2 (5 bases). Germline CDR1 LGHDT, CDR2 YNNKEL (reference sequence). V lost 1 base and J 5 bases, leaving 11 bases between the germline ends. The CDR3 has 15 residues. The CDR3, as DNA: TGTGCCAGCAGCCAAGCCCTAGCATGGACCGGGGAGCTGTTTTTT. Translated, it gives CASSQALAWTGELFF.

At least ten counts were recorded for this clonotype. The CDR3 loop is CASSWISGNTIYF. Written as DNA, the CDR3 is TGTGCCAGCAGCTGGATCTCTGGAAACACCATATATTTT. The V call is TRBV2, the J call TRBJ1-3; D is uncertain. Germline V gene sequence: CDR1 SNHLY, CDR2 FYNNEI. Trimming removed 6 bases from V and 0 bases from J, with 6 bases in between. The CDR3 is made up of 13 amino acids.

This clonotype has a count of ten or more. V and J are TRBV7-2 and TRBJ2-1; TRBD2 aligns across 10 bases. V shed 5 bases and J 4 bases; nucleotides not matched to a gene: 5. CDR1 and CDR2 from the germline V gene are SGHTA and FQGNSA. The CDR3 loop spans 15 amino acids. CDR3 DNA: TGTGCCAGCAGCACAAGCGGGAGGGTTTACAATGAGCAGTTCTTC. Encoded protein: CASSTSGRVYNEQFF.

J is TRBJ2-2 and V is TRBV2; D is unclear. Trimming pared 6 bases from V and 6 bases from J, leaving 8 bases between. The CDR3 runs 12 residues. Per the germline V gene, CDR1 is SNHLY and CDR2 is FYNNEI. The CDR3 nucleotides read TGTGCCAGCAGATACCTGGCCGGGGAGCTGTTTTTT. Translated, it gives CASRYLAGELFF.

This clonotype has ten or more counts. V is TRBV30 and J is TRBJ2-1; 13 bases are a match to TRBD2. Trimming at V came to 3 bases and at J to 7 bases, leaving 9 bases not matched to a gene. Germline V gene lookup returns CDR1 GTSNPN and CDR2 SVGIG (reference sequence). The CDR3 totals 16 residues. Here the CDR3 DNA reads TGTGCCTGGAGGTTACTAGCGGGAGGGCCGAGGAATGAGCAGTTCTTC. Its translation is CAWRLLAGGPRNEQFF.

This clonotype has ten or more counts. CDR3 region: CASSAWDRSYEQYF. The DNA for the CDR3 is TGTGCCAGCAGCGCGTGGGACAGGTCCTACGAGCAGTACTTC. This chain links TRBV7-2 with TRBJ2-7, with 8 bases lining up with TRBD1. Germline CDR1 reads SGHTA; CDR2 reads FQGNSA. The CDR3 consists of 14 residues. V lost 5 bases and J lost 1; bases outside the gene matches: 4.

This clonotype appeared a few times. V usage is TRBV10-3 and J usage is TRBJ1-1; D not resolved. CDR3 length: 15 residues. The germline V and J ends were trimmed by 5 bases and 0 bases, with 13 bases remaining between them. Germline V gives CDR1 ENHRY, CDR2 SYGVKD. The DNA of the CDR3 is TGTGCCATCAGTCCACGGGAACCGATGAACACTGAAGCTTTCTTT. Protein product: CAISPREPMNTEAFF.

In its sample, this clonotype was seen a few times. This rearrangement joins TRBV9 to TRBJ2-7; TRBD2 is a possible D gene (6 bases). CDR1 and CDR2 from the germline V gene are SGDLS and YYNGEE. V lost 4 bases, J lost 5 bases, and 22 bases lay in between. This CDR3 has 16 residues. DNA of the CDR3: TGTGCCAGCAGCCCCGTGTCCGGAGGGCTTCCCAACGAGCAGTACTTC. Protein product: CASSPVSGGLPNEQYF. Full variable domain (outside the CDR3, taken from reference TRBV9 and TRBJ2-7): DSGVTQTPKHLITATGQRVTLRCSPRSGDLSVYWYQQSLDQGLQFLIQYYNGEERAKGNILERFSAQQFPDLHSELNLSSLELGDSALYFCASSPVSGGLPNEQYFGPGTRLTVT.

This clonotype was picked up one time. Given a much more abundant clone one base away, this may be a read error. The chain couples TRBV12-3 or TRBV12-4 to TRBJ2-1; 11 bases match TRBD2. The J call may be incorrect, as the DNA end agrees better with TRBJ2-7. This CDR3 has 17 residues. The CDR3 DNA reads as TGTGCCAGCAGTTTGGGGACTAGCGGACCCTCCTACAATGAGCAGTACTTC. Its protein product is CASSLGTSGPSYNEQYF.